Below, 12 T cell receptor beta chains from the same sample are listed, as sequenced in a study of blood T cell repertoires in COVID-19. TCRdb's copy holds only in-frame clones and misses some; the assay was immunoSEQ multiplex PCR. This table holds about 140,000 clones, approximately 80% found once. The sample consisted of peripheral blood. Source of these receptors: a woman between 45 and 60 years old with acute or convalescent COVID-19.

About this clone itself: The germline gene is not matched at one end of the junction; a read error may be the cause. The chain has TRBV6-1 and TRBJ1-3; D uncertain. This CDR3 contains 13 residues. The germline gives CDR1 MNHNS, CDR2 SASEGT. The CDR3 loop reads CASSEATGNTIYF. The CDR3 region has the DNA TGTGCCAGCAGCGAAGCTACTGGAAACACCATATATTTT.

The CDR3 spells CASNPDRESNQPQHF. Here the CDR3 DNA reads TGTGCCAGCAACCCGGACAGGGAAAGCAATCAGCCCCAGCATTTT. This chain uses TRBV6-2 or TRBV6-3 with TRBJ1-5; 8 positions match TRBD1. The CDR3 runs 15 residues. The V gene's germline CDR1 is MNHEY and CDR2 SVGEGT. V shed 7 bases and J 1 base; nucleotides not matched to a gene: 6.

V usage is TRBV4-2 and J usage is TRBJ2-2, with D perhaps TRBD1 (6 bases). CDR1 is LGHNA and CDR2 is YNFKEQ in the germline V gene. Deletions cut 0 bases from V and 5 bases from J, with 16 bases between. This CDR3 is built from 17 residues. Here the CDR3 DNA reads TGTGCCAGCAGCCAAGATAAGGGCCAGGGGACGACCGGGGAGCTGTTTTTT. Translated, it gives CASSQDKGQGTTGELFF.

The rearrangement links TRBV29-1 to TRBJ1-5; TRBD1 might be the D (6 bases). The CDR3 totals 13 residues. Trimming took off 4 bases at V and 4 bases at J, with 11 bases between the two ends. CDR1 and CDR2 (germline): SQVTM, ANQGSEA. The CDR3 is CSVGGTQNQPQHF. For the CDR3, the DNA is TGCAGCGTTGGTGGGACACAAAATCAGCCCCAGCATTTT.

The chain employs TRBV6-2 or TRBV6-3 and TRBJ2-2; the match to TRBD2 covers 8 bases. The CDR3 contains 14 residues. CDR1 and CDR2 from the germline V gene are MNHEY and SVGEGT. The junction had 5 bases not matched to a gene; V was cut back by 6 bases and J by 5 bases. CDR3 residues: CASSREGSTGELFF. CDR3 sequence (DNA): TGTGCCAGCAGCCGGGAGGGATCTACCGGGGAGCTGTTTTTT.

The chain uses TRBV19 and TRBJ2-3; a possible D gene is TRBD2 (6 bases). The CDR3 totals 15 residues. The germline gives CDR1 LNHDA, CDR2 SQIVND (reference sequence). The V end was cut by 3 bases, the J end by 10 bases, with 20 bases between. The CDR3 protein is CASSMYTGTPGSQYF. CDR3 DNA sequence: TGTGCCAGTAGTATGTACACCGGGACTCCCGGCTCGCAGTATTTT.

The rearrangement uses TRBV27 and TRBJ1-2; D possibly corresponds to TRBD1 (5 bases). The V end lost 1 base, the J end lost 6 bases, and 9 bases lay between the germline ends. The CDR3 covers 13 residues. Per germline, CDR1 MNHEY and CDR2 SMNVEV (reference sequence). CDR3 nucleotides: TGTGCCAGCAGTTTATGGGGAGGGGATGGCTACACCTTC. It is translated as CASSLWGGDGYTF.

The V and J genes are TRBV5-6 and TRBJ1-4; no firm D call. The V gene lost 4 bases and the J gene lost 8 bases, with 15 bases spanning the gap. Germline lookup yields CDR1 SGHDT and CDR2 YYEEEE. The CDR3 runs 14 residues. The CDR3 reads CASSPRLLWEKLFF. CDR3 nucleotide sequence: TGTGCCAGCAGCCCCAGATTGTTGTGGGAAAAACTGTTTTTT.

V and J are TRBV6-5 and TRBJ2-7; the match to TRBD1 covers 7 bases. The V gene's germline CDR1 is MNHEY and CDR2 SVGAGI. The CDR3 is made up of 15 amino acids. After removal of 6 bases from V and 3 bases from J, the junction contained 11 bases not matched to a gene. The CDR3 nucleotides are TGTGCCAGCAGATTTATCCGGGACAGAGGCTACGAGCAGTACTTC. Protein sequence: CASRFIRDRGYEQYF.

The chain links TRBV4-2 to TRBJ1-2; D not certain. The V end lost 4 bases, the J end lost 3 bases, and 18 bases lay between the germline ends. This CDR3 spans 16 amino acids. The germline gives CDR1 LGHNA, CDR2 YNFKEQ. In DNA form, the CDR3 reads TGTGCCAGCAGCCCCCTTAACCTAGACGGTGACTATGGCTACACCTTC. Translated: CASSPLNLDGDYGYTF.

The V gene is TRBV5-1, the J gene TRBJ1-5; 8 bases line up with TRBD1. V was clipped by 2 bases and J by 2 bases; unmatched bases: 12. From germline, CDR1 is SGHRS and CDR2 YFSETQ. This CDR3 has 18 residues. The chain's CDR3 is CASSFSRGRAGRNQPQHF. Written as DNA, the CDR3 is TGCGCCAGCAGCTTTAGCAGGGGGCGCGCTGGGCGCAATCAGCCCCAGCATTTT.

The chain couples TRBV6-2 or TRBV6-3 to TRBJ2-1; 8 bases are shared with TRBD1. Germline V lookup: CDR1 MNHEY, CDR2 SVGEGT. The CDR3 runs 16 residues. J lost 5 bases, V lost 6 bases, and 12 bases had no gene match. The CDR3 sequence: CASSPPGTGANNEQFF. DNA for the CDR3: TGTGCCAGCAGCCCACCCGGGACAGGCGCCAACAATGAGCAGTTCTTC.